This T cell receptor (beta chain) emerged from a study of shared clonotypes between healthy human individuals. Whole-study results and caveats: Rarefaction demonstrated incomplete sorted-subset sequencing despite large depth.

Comments on this clone: What it binds is not known.

The CDR3 is 13 amino acids. CDR1 MNHEY and CDR2 SVGAGI come from the germline V gene. V was cut by 2 bases and J by 8 bases, with 12 bases left in between. CD8 cells classed as naive were CD45RO-negative and positively selected for CCR7, excluding terminally differentiated effector memory CD45RA+ cells. Deep-level running was used for the assay. Libraries were prepared by immunoSEQ multiplex PCR; TCRdb keeps only in-frame clonotypes and omits some of them. The table shows some 1,900,000 clones, with about 95% occurring only once. Sequenced input: naive CD8+ T cells sorted from blood. The gene calls are TRBV6-5 and TRBJ1-1; possibly TRBD1 for D (5 bases). This TCR derives from a man aged 18 to 35 in good health. The CDR3 spells CASSYPREGEAFF. DNA of the CDR3: TGTGCCAGCAGTTACCCCAGGGAGGGCGAAGCTTTCTTT.